This T cell receptor beta chain was observed in a study of blood T cell repertoires in COVID-19. Overall study: Nucleic acid was either cDNA or gDNA, and it came from T cells, B-cell-depleted T cells, or PBMCs.

Assay: immunoSEQ multiplex PCR; the TCRdb copy retains only in-frame clones and omits some. The sample yields nearly 250,000 clones, roughly 82% seen once. This clone came up a few times. The sequencing sample was made of peripheral blood. This receptor was obtained from a woman of 80 years or more with COVID-19, enrolled during active disease.

DNA of the CDR3: TGTGCCAGCAGCTCCGGGACTCTTTCCTACAATGAGCAGTTCTTC. Translated, it gives CASSSGTLSYNEQFF. The V gene is TRBV5-4, the J gene TRBJ2-1, with D tentatively TRBD2 (6 bases). CDR1 is SGHNT, CDR2 YYREEE, per germline (reference sequence). There are 15 residues in the CDR3. V lost 3 bases to trimming and J lost 1 base, with 11 bases between them.